A single sample is the source of the 27 T cell receptor beta chains below, sequenced in a study of spatial heterogeneity in lung cancer. One entry per CDR3 protein, called by TCRdb with MiXCR from the 5' RACE reads. This sample has roughly 5,000 distinct CDR3 sequences, with approximately 6.1% found just once. No antigens are known for them. Study results and caveats: In tumors, expanded intratumoral alpha and beta TCR counts tracked mutation counts.

Time point noted: sample taken at primary tumor resection. Here the sequenced sample was lung tumor tissue, taken at surgery. The receptor source for this set is a female donor with early-stage non-small cell lung cancer.

This clonotype came up many times. This beta chain is off target for a library built for alpha chains, so its abundance means little. This chain connects TRBV6-1 to TRBJ1-2; 7 nucleotides align to TRBD1. Germline-derived CDR1 and CDR2 are MNHNS and SASEGT. The V and J ends lost 3 bases and 6 bases, in that order; junction bases with no gene match: 4. The CDR3 consists of 13 residues. DNA for the CDR3: TGTGCCAGCAGTGATCCACAGGGGAATGGCTACACCTTC. As protein: CASSDPQGNGYTF.

This clonotype was detected ten times or more. Because this beta chain is a stray read in a library intended to capture alpha chains, its abundance should not be given much weight. The chain uses TRBV5-1 and TRBJ2-2, with D possibly being TRBD1 (6 bases). Germline CDR1 reads SGHRS; CDR2 reads YFSETQ. V was trimmed by 4 bases and J by 6 bases, leaving 16 bases between them. The CDR3 loop spans 15 amino acids. This CDR3 reads CASSVNRERAGELFF. CDR3 sequence (DNA): TGCGCCAGCAGCGTGAACAGGGAGAGGGCCGGGGAGCTGTTTTTT.

The table lists this clonotype with many counts. Because this beta chain is a stray read in a library intended to capture alpha chains, its abundance should not be given much weight. The J gene is TRBJ2-1, the V gene TRBV7-2; tentatively, D is TRBD2 (6 bases). With 1 base removed from V and 9 bases from J, the gap between germline ends came to 16 bases. CDR3 length: 15 amino acids. CDR1 SGHTA and CDR2 FQGNSA come from the germline V gene. This CDR3 reads CASSLEVGRGVEQFF. The CDR3 DNA sequence: TGTGCCAGCAGCTTAGAGGTCGGGAGAGGGGTTGAGCAGTTCTTC.

This clonotype was recorded many times. Because the library targeted alpha chains, this beta chain is an off-target read whose size means little. The chain couples TRBV27 to TRBJ1-5; TRBD1 is a possible D gene (5 bases). Trimming took off 5 bases at V and 6 bases at J, with 14 bases between the two ends. Germline V gene sequence: CDR1 MNHEY, CDR2 SMNVEV (reference sequence). The CDR3 contains 14 residues. CDR3 DNA: TGTGCCAGCAGTCCACTTGAGGGACGTCAGCCCCAGCATTTT. Amino acid sequence: CASSPLEGRQPQHF.

This clonotype was observed many times. A library prepared for alpha chains yielded this beta chain as an off-target read; its size is of little meaning. The V and J genes are TRBV9 and TRBJ2-7; D is uncertain. CDR1 SGDLS and CDR2 YYNGEE come from the germline V gene. V lost 0 bases to trimming and J lost 2 bases, with 15 bases between them. CDR3 size: 16 residues. CDR3 residues: CASSVGSATGAYEQYF. The CDR3 DNA is TGTGCCAGCAGCGTAGGGTCAGCCACTGGAGCCTACGAGCAGTACTTC.

This clonotype was observed at least ten times. As an off-target read in a library built for alpha chains, this beta chain has a frequency of little significance. The V gene is TRBV29-1, the J gene TRBJ2-3, with 9 bases identical to TRBD2. This CDR3 has 14 amino acids. J gave up 4 bases and V 4 bases, and 6 bases lay outside the gene matches. Germline CDR1 and CDR2: SQVTM and ANQGSEA. In DNA form, the CDR3 reads TGCAGCGTTGGGGTTAGCGGGAGAGCAGATACGCAGTATTTT. Translating gives CSVGVSGRADTQYF.

By share of the sample, this clonotype is medium-sized. This beta chain slipped into a library made for alpha chains as a stray read, so its size is not meaningful. The gene calls are TRBV28 and TRBJ2-5, with D perhaps matching TRBD1 (5 bases). This CDR3 has 15 residues. CDR1 and CDR2 (germline): MDHEN, SYDVKM. Trimming removed 7 bases at V and 4 bases at J, with 19 bases between. Written as DNA, the CDR3 is TGTGCCAGCATCAGCCAGGGTTACGGCGGAGAGACCCAGTACTTC. Protein: CASISQGYGGETQYF.

This clonotype has a single count. Because the library targeted alpha chains, this beta chain is an off-target read whose size means little. CDR3: CASRRTSGNFNTGELFF. CDR3 bases: TGTGCCAGTAGGAGGACTAGCGGAAACTTCAACACCGGGGAGCTGTTTTTT. The V and J genes are TRBV19 and TRBJ2-2; 10 bases align to TRBD2. The germline CDR1 and CDR2 sequences are LNHDA and SQIVND (reference sequence). The CDR3 is made up of 17 amino acids. V gave up 6 bases and J gave up 2 bases; unmatched junction bases: 9.

By share, this clonotype counts as medium-sized. A library prepared for alpha chains yielded this beta chain as an off-target read; its size is of little meaning. The V gene is TRBV3-1, the J gene TRBJ1-6, with D maybe TRBD1 (6 bases). With 1 base removed from V and 9 bases from J, the gap between germline ends came to 10 bases. The CDR3 sequence is 14 residues long. Germline V lookup: CDR1 LGHDT, CDR2 YNNKEL (reference sequence). The CDR3 bases are TGTGCCAGCAGCCAAGGGGCAGGGGTTTCACCCCTCCACTTT. Protein sequence: CASSQGAGVSPLHF.

This clonotype was counted many times. With the library built for alpha chains, this beta chain is off target and its frequency is not meaningful. This chain connects TRBV10-3 to TRBJ1-2; D gene uncertain. Germline lookup yields CDR1 ENHRY and CDR2 SYGVKD. The CDR3 spans 13 residues. Trimming pared 6 bases from V and 4 bases from J, leaving 12 bases between. DNA of the CDR3: TGTGCCATCAGCCAATTCGAGGCCTATGGCTACACCTTC. Protein sequence: CAISQFEAYGYTF.

By its share, this clonotype is medium-sized (0.01 to 0.1%). Because this beta chain is a stray read in a library intended to capture alpha chains, its abundance should not be given much weight. V is TRBV28 and J is TRBJ1-4, with D unresolved. The CDR3 extends over 15 amino acids. V shed 3 bases and J shed 0 bases, with 8 bases lying between them. Looked up from germline, CDR1 is MDHEN and CDR2 is SYDVKM. The CDR3 DNA reads as TGTGCCAGCAGTTTTTCGGCGCCAACTAATGAAAAACTGTTTTTT. Its translation: CASSFSAPTNEKLFF.

This clonotype came up many times. Because the library targeted alpha chains, this beta chain is an off-target read whose size means little. V is TRBV28 and J is TRBJ2-3; D gene uncertain. This CDR3 region has 14 residues. The germline V and J ends were trimmed by 5 bases and 2 bases, with 11 bases remaining between them. Germline CDR1 is MDHEN and CDR2 is SYDVKM. The chain's CDR3 is CASSNTLPTDTQYF. CDR3 bases: TGTGCCAGCAGTAATACCCTTCCCACAGATACGCAGTATTTT.

Comments on this clonotype: A clone one base away is much larger, so this may be a read error. With the library built for alpha chains, this beta chain is off target and its frequency is not meaningful. This chain links TRBV10-1 with TRBJ2-3, with 8 bases identical to TRBD2. This CDR3 is 15 amino acids long. Germline V lookup: CDR1 WNHNN, CDR2 SYGVQD (reference sequence). In nucleotides, the CDR3 is TGCGCCAGCAGTGAGTCGGTAGCGGGAACAGATATGCAGTATTTT. Translation gives CASSESVAGTDMQYF.

This clonotype occurred many times. This beta chain is a stray sequence in a library constructed for alpha chains; its clone size is not meaningful. This sequence joins TRBV5-5 and TRBJ2-6; D is unresolved. The CDR3 has 15 amino acids. The germline gives CDR1 SGHKS, CDR2 YYEKEE (reference sequence). Trimming shortened V by 1 base and J by 2 bases, and 7 bases separated the two germline ends. The CDR3 is CASSLTATGANVLTF. The DNA of the CDR3 is TGTGCCAGCAGCTTGACAGCGACTGGGGCCAACGTCCTGACTTTC.

A remark on this clonotype: Because this beta chain is a stray read in a library intended to capture alpha chains, its abundance should not be given much weight. V is TRBV21-1 and J is TRBJ1-5. TRBV21-1 is designated a pseudogene. The CDR3 is 12 residues long. The CDR3 reads CASSKSEAHQHF. CDR3 bases: TGTGCCAGCAGCAAATCCGAGGCCCACCAGCATTTT.

By frequency in the sample, this clonotype is large (0.1 to 1%). Since it is a stray read in a library aimed at alpha chains, this beta chain has a size that is not meaningful. The chain joins TRBV7-3 to TRBJ1-2; the D gene is possibly TRBD1 (5 bases). Trimming took 4 bases from V and 7 from J, leaving 19 bases between them. Germline CDR1 is SGHTA and CDR2 is FQGTGA. This CDR3 contains 15 residues. As DNA, the CDR3 is TGTGCCAGCAGCTCGCTGGGGGTGGCAGGGACTGGCTACACCTTC. As protein: CASSSLGVAGTGYTF.

At least ten counts were recorded for this clonotype. For a library built for alpha chains, this beta chain is a stray read; little rests on its size. The V gene is TRBV7-2, the J gene TRBJ2-2; D unresolved. Germline V gene lookup returns CDR1 SGHTA and CDR2 FQGNSA. V was trimmed by 3 bases and J by 3 bases, leaving 2 bases between them. This CDR3 contains 12 residues. Written as DNA, the CDR3 is TGTGCCAGCAGCTTGGACACCGGGGAGCTGTTTTTT. It translates to CASSLDTGELFF.

This clonotype rates as medium-sized (0.01 to 0.1%). Found in a library prepared for alpha chains, this beta chain is an off-target read, and its abundance has little meaning. The V gene is TRBV12-3 or TRBV12-4, the J gene TRBJ2-1; TRBD2 aligns across 13 bases. This CDR3 comprises 18 residues. With V trimmed by 10 bases and J by 1 base, 13 bases remained unmatched. CDR3 sequence (DNA): TGTGCCATCCGAGGGGTCGGGACTAGCGGGAAGTCCTACAATGAGCAGTTCTTC. Residues: CAIRGVGTSGKSYNEQFF.

By share, this clonotype ranks as medium-sized (0.01 to 0.1%). Its ends do not fully match the called genes, so a read error is possible. As an off-target read in a library built for alpha chains, this beta chain has a frequency of little significance. The rearrangement joins TRBV7-9 to TRBJ1-2; tentative D call: TRBD1 (5 bases). Germline CDR1 is SEHNR and CDR2 is FQNEAQ (reference sequence). CDR3 length: 12 residues. CDR3 nucleotide sequence: TGTGCCAGCAGCTTAGGTTTGAGACAGACTATCTTC. Protein: CASSLGLRQTIF.

In its sample, this clonotype was seen many times. A library made for alpha chains picked up this beta chain off target, so its size means little. This chain uses TRBV20-1 with TRBJ2-6; D is possibly TRBD1 (5 bases). The CDR3 runs to 15 residues. CDR1 and CDR2 (germline): DFQATT, SNEGSKA (reference sequence). V gave up 0 bases and J gave up 2 bases, with 8 bases separating them. The CDR3 region has the DNA TGCAGTGCTAGAGATCAGGGAACTGGGGCCAACGTCCTGACTTTC. Translated: CSARDQGTGANVLTF.

This clonotype was observed a few times. This beta chain was picked up by a library intended for alpha chains and is off target, so its count carries little meaning. V is TRBV2 and J is TRBJ2-7; 7 positions match TRBD1. With 6 bases clipped from V and 3 bases from J, the junction kept 8 bases outside the gene matches. The CDR3 totals 14 residues. Germline values: CDR1 SNHLY, CDR2 FYNNEI. CDR3 loop: CASSAGTANYEQYF. CDR3 DNA sequence: TGTGCCAGCAGCGCCGGGACAGCTAACTACGAGCAGTACTTC.

At least ten counts were recorded for this clonotype. This beta chain is off target for a library built for alpha chains, so its abundance means little. CDR3 region: CASSQDRNSPLHF. CDR3 nucleotide sequence: TGTGCCAGCAGCCAAGATCGGAATTCACCCCTCCACTTT. The V and J genes are TRBV3-1 and TRBJ1-6; no clear D. V dropped 0 bases and J dropped 7 bases, with 4 bases sitting between them. In germline, CDR1 is LGHDT, CDR2 YNNKEL (reference sequence). The CDR3 runs to 13 residues.

This clonotype was picked up many times. This beta chain represents an off-target read in a library built for alpha chains; its size is of limited meaning. This rearrangement joins TRBV6-6 to TRBJ1-5, with TRBD1 matching over 10 bases. This CDR3 has 15 residues. The J segment lost 5 bases and the V segment lost 6 bases, leaving 7 bases of the junction unmatched. Germline CDR1 is MNHNY and CDR2 is SVGAGI (reference sequence). CDR3 in DNA: TGTGCCAGCAGGCTCCGGGACAGGGGCGATCAGCCCCAGCATTTT. Amino acid sequence: CASRLRDRGDQPQHF.

In this sample, this clonotype is medium-sized (0.01 to 0.1%). This beta chain lies outside the target of a library built for alpha chains; its clone size means little. The chain joins TRBV20-1 to TRBJ2-3; D may be TRBD1 or TRBD2 (6 bases each). The V gene's germline CDR1 is DFQATT and CDR2 SNEGSKA (reference sequence). This CDR3 has 16 residues. Trimming took 2 bases from V and 7 from J, leaving 22 bases between them. CDR3 loop: CSARPNPRGPGYTQYF. The CDR3 DNA reads TGCAGTGCTAGACCCAACCCCCGGGGGCCCGGCTATACGCAGTATTTT.

This clonotype was found a few times. Because the library targeted alpha chains, this beta chain is an off-target read whose size means little. This sequence joins TRBV7-9 and TRBJ1-4, with a weak D call TRBD1 (6 bases). The CDR3 consists of 15 residues. The V end lost 5 bases, the J end lost 4 bases, and 14 bases lay between the germline ends. Germline values: CDR1 SEHNR, CDR2 FQNEAQ (reference sequence). The CDR3 sequence: CASSRGQRDNEKLFF. The CDR3 nucleotides read TGTGCCAGCAGCAGAGGACAGCGAGATAATGAAAAACTGTTTTTT.

This clonotype was observed at least ten times. Since the library was made to target alpha chains, this beta chain is a stray read and its abundance is not meaningful. The rearrangement joins TRBV28 to TRBJ2-3, with 9 bases lining up with TRBD2. V lost 11 bases, J lost 2 bases, and 11 bases stayed unmatched. CDR3 length: 15 residues. Germline CDR1 is MDHEN and CDR2 is SYDVKM. CDR3 sequence: CASRGREGPTDTQYF. In nucleotides, the CDR3 is TGTGCCTCTCGGGGGCGGGAGGGGCCCACAGATACGCAGTATTTT.

Only a few counts were recorded for this clonotype. Since it is a stray read in a library aimed at alpha chains, this beta chain has a size that is not meaningful. V usage is TRBV20-1 and J usage is TRBJ2-2; the match to TRBD2 covers 8 bases. The CDR3 has 15 residues. Germline CDR1 DFQATT, CDR2 SNEGSKA (reference sequence). J lost 6 bases, V lost 1 base, and 7 bases had no gene match. The CDR3 loop reads CSARVAAGVAGELFF. CDR3 coding DNA: TGCAGTGCTAGAGTCGCAGCGGGAGTGGCCGGGGAGCTGTTTTTT.